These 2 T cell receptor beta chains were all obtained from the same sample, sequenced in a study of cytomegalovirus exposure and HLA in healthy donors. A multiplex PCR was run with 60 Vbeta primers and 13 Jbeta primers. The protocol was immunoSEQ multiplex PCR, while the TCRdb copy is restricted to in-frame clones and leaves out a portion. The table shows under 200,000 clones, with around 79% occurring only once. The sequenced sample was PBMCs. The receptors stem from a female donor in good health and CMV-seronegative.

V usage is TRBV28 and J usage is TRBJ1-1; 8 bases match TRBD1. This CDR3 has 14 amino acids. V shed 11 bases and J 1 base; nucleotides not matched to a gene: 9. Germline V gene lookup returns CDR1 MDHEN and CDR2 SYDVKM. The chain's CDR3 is CAALTGATNTEAFF. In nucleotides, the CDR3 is TGTGCCGCACTGACAGGGGCCACGAACACTGAAGCTTTCTTT. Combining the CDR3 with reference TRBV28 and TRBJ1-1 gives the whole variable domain DVKVTQSSRYLVKRTGEKVFLECVQDMDHENMFWYRQDPGLGLRLIYFSYDVKMKEKGDIPEGYSVSREKKERFSLILESASTNQTSMYLCAALTGATNTEAFFGQGTRLTVV.

The CDR3 DNA reads as TGTGCCAGCAGCTTAGGTACAGGATTGAACTATAATTCACCCCTCCACTTT. Its translation is CASSLGTGLNYNSPLHF. The J gene is TRBJ1-6, the V gene TRBV11-2, with a weak D call TRBD1 (5 bases). This CDR3 region has 17 residues. Germline values: CDR1 SGHAT, CDR2 FQNNGV. V dropped 1 base and J dropped 3 bases, with 13 bases sitting between them.